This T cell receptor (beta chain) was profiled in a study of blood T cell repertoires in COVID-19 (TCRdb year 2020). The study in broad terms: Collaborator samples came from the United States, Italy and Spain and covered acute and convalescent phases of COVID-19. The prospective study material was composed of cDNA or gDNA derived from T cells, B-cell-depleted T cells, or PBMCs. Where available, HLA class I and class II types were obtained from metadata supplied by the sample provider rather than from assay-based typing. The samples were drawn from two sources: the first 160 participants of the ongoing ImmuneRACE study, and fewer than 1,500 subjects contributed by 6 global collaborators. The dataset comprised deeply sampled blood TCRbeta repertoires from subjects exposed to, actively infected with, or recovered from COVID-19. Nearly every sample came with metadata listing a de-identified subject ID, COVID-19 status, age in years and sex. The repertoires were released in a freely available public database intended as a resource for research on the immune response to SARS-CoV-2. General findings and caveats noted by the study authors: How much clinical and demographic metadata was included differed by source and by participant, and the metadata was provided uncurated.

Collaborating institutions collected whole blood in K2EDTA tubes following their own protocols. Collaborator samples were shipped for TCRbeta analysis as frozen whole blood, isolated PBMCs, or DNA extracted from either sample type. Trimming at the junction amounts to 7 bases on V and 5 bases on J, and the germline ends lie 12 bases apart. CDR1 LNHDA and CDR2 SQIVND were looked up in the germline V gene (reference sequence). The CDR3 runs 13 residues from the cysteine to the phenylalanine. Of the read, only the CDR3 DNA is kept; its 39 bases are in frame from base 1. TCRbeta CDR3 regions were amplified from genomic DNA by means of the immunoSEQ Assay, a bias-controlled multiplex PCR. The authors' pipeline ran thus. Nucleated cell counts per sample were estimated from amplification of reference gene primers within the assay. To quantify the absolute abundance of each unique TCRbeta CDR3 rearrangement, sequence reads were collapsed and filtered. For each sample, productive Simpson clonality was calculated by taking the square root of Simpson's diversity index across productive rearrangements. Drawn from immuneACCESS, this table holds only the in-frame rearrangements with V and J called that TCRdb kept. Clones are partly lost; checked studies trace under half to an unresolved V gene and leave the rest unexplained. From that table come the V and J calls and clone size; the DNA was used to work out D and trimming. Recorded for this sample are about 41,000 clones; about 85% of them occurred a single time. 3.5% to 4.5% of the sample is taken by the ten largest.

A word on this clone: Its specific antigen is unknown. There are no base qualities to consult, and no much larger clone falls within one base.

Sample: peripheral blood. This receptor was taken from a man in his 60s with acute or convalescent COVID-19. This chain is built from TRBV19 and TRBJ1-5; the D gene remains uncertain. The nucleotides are TGTGCCAGTACACCGGGGTCCCATCAGCCCCAGCATTTT. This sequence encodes CASTPGSHQPQHF.